The clone carrying this T cell receptor (beta chain) was seen repeatedly, ten times or more. TCRdb reanalysed the RT-PCR reads using MiXCR and keeps one entry per CDR3 protein. The sample carries more than 600,000 distinct CDR3 sequences, 13% to 15% recorded once. The sample comprised memory CD4+ T cells from blood. The TCR originated in a female donor in good health, serving as a healthy control.

This CDR3 reads CASSPGSVINYGYTF. As DNA, the CDR3 is TGTGCCAGCAGCCCCGGGTCAGTTATTAACTATGGCTACACCTTC. The V and J genes are TRBV7-2 and TRBJ1-2; no definite D call. V was clipped by 5 bases and J by 1 base, with 14 bases between them. Germline V gene lookup returns CDR1 SGHTA and CDR2 FQGNSA. The CDR3 extends over 15 amino acids.